This T cell receptor (beta chain) comes out of a study of shared T cell receptors in the human thymus. Germline CDR1 is SEHNR and CDR2 is FQNEAQ (reference sequence). The CDR3 contains 17 residues. Trimming pared 4 bases from V and 4 bases from J, leaving 20 bases between. Clones were read by immunoSEQ multiplex PCR, and TCRdb kept only the in-frame ones, dropping some. Here the sample spans 700,000 or so clones, approximately 85% being singletons. The same sample was also studied in work on human thymus T cells.

Input material: thymocytes. This TCR derives from a girl less than two years old with a congenital heart defect. The chain is built from TRBV7-9 and TRBJ2-1, with D possibly matching TRBD2 (6 bases). DNA of the CDR3: TGTGCCAGCAGCTCCCTCTGGCGGGGTGGCAAATACAATGAGCAGTTCTTC. This translates into CASSSLWRGGKYNEQFF.